A single T cell receptor (beta chain) is shown here with its context. TCRdb keeps only in-frame clones here, not all; method: immunoSEQ multiplex PCR. The table lists 150,000 to 200,000 clones, roughly 80% of them singletons. The record originates from a study of blood T cell repertoires in COVID-19. Whole-study context: The analysed material was cDNA or gDNA that came from T cells, B-cell-depleted T cells, or PBMCs.

CDR1 SGHDT and CDR2 YYEEEE come from the germline V gene. J lost 5 bases, V lost 9 bases, and 7 bases had no gene match. The CDR3 runs 12 residues. The sequenced material came from peripheral blood. This chain links TRBV5-6 with TRBJ2-5; 7 positions agree with TRBD2. This clonotype originated in an older woman with COVID-19, enrolled during active disease. The CDR3 sequence is CATEAGYETQYF. In DNA, the CDR3 is TGTGCCACCGAAGCGGGGTATGAGACCCAGTACTTC.